These 7 T cell receptor beta chains originate from one sample sequenced in a study of cytomegalovirus exposure and HLA in healthy donors. Researchers ran the PCR with 60 Vbeta and 13 Jbeta primers. Repertoires were generated with immunoSEQ multiplex PCR, while TCRdb's copy carries only in-frame clones and drops some. Here the sample spans about 140,000 clones, approximately 80% being singletons. The specimen was PBMCs. These receptors came from a young man in good health and CMV-seropositive.

This chain joins TRBV7-9 and TRBJ1-4; 7 bases are a match to TRBD1. The length of the CDR3 is 15 residues. Looked up from germline, CDR1 is SEHNR and CDR2 is FQNEAQ (reference sequence). With 8 bases clipped from V and 2 bases from J, the junction kept 8 bases outside the gene matches. CDR3 bases: TGTGCCAGCGGGCCTGGACAGGAGACTAATGAAAAACTGTTTTTT. Its translation is CASGPGQETNEKLFF.

The DNA for the CDR3 is TGTGCCAGCAGCGCACAACTAAAGACGAACACTGAAGCTTTCTTT. Translation gives CASSAQLKTNTEAFF. The V and J genes are TRBV6-1 and TRBJ1-1; no definite D call. This CDR3 comprises 15 residues. Germline V gives CDR1 MNHNS, CDR2 SASEGT. Trimming took 6 bases from V and 1 from J, leaving 15 bases between them.

This clone appeared a single time. V gene TRBV5-1 combines with J gene TRBJ1-5; 10 bases line up with TRBD1. The junction had 4 bases not matched to a gene; V was cut back by 3 bases and J by 4 bases. The length of the CDR3 is 15 residues. Germline CDR1 SGHRS, CDR2 YFSETQ. Written as DNA, the CDR3 is TGCGCCAGCAGCTACGGGACAGGGGCAAATCAGCCCCAGCATTTT. Translation: CASSYGTGANQPQHF.

This clone was found a few times. The chain employs TRBV10-3 and TRBJ1-1; no firm D call. Germline V gives CDR1 ENHRY, CDR2 SYGVKD. The CDR3 consists of 13 residues. V shed 4 bases and J shed 3 bases, with 9 bases lying between them. CDR3 amino acids: CAISGNGDTEAFF. The CDR3, as DNA: TGTGCCATCAGTGGTAACGGAGACACTGAAGCTTTCTTT.

The gene calls are TRBV11-3 and TRBJ2-7; 8 bases align to TRBD1. This CDR3 spans 13 amino acids. Per germline, CDR1 SGHNT and CDR2 YENEEA. Trimming cost V 5 bases and J 2 bases; bases outside gene matches: 2. The CDR3 DNA reads as TGTGCCAGCAGCCAGACAGGGGCCTACGAGCAGTACTTC. This translates into CASSQTGAYEQYF.

The V gene is TRBV4-1, the J gene TRBJ2-5, with TRBD2 matching 9 bases. The J call may not be correct, given that the DNA end is closer to TRBJ2-7. Germline V lookup: CDR1 MGHRA, CDR2 YSYEKL. The CDR3 sequence is 17 residues long. In DNA form, the CDR3 reads TGCGCCAGCAGCCAAGATGGGAGCGGGGGGCTCTCCTACGAGCAGTACTTC. Protein sequence: CASSQDGSGGLSYEQYF.

For this clone: The sample carries other DNA sequences with the same CDR3. J is TRBJ1-1 and V is TRBV29-1; D might be TRBD1 (6 bases). The germline V gene encodes CDR1 SQVTM and CDR2 ANQGSEA. Trimming removed 7 bases at V and 1 base at J, with 10 bases between. The CDR3 runs to 12 residues. The CDR3 DNA sequence: TGCAGCGCGGGACAACCGAACACTGAAGCTTTCTTT. It encodes CSAGQPNTEAFF.